What follows are 22 T cell receptor beta chains derived from one specimen sequenced in a study of T cell responses to AZD1222 COVID-19 vaccine. Only in-frame clones appear in the TCRdb table, and some are missing; sequencing was by immunoSEQ multiplex PCR. The profile shows roughly 120,000 clones, around 90% of them singletons. The source was peripheral blood, collected on day 0 of MenACWY control vaccination. The receptors shown here come from an adult in good health.

V and J are TRBV14 and TRBJ1-3, with D possibly being TRBD1 (6 bases). The CDR3 is made up of 12 amino acids. Germline CDR1 SGHDN, CDR2 FVKESK. Trimming pared 4 bases from V and 8 bases from J, leaving 9 bases between. The CDR3 reads CASSPQGYTIYF. CDR3 coding DNA: TGTGCCAGCAGCCCACAGGGATACACCATATATTTT.

The chain employs TRBV5-1 and TRBJ1-1; D not resolved. The germline V and J ends were trimmed by 3 bases and 1 base, with 10 bases remaining between them. Germline lookup yields CDR1 SGHRS and CDR2 YFSETQ. The CDR3 is made up of 14 amino acids. The CDR3 DNA reads as TGCGCCAGCAGCTCCATGGGGAGGAACACTGAAGCTTTCTTT. Its protein product is CASSSMGRNTEAFF.

The CDR3 sequence is CASSHRGGDYEQYF. The CDR3 DNA reads as TGTGCCAGCAGTCACAGGGGTGGGGACTACGAGCAGTACTTC. This chain links TRBV27 with TRBJ2-7; 7 nucleotides match TRBD1. The germline V gene has CDR1 MNHEY and CDR2 SMNVEV (reference sequence). Trimming cost V 5 bases and J 3 bases; bases outside gene matches: 7. CDR3 length: 14 amino acids.

This chain uses TRBV27 with TRBJ2-1; 9 bases are shared with TRBD2. V gave up 5 bases and J gave up 4 bases; unmatched junction bases: 9. The CDR3 contains 16 residues. From germline, CDR1 is MNHEY and CDR2 SMNVEV (reference sequence). Here the CDR3 DNA reads TGTGCCAGCAGTCCGATAGCGGGGGCCCCATACAATGAGCAGTTCTTC. Its protein product is CASSPIAGAPYNEQFF.

The chain recombines TRBV30 with TRBJ2-1; D unclear. The CDR3 is 14 amino acids. Germline assignment: CDR1 GTSNPN and CDR2 SVGIG (reference sequence). Deletions cut 0 bases from V and 0 bases from J, with 6 bases between. As DNA, the CDR3 is TGTGCCTGGAGTGTCCCCGGCTCCTACAATGAGCAGTTCTTC. It codes for CAWSVPGSYNEQFF.

J is TRBJ2-2 and V is TRBV5-5; D is uncertain. Trimming removed 3 bases at V and 9 bases at J, with 18 bases between. Germline lookup yields CDR1 SGHKS and CDR2 YYEKEE (reference sequence). There are 15 residues in the CDR3. Here the CDR3 DNA reads TGTGCCAGCAGCTCGCCCGGGCCAGGCGGCCGGGAGCTGTTTTTT. Its translation is CASSSPGPGGRELFF.

This chain uses TRBV30 with TRBJ1-1; perhaps TRBD1 as D (6 bases). Trimming pared 6 bases from V and 6 bases from J, leaving 8 bases between. The germline CDR1 and CDR2 sequences are GTSNPN and SVGIG (reference sequence). This CDR3 comprises 10 residues. The CDR3 loop reads CACPGAEAFF. The CDR3 DNA reads as TGTGCCTGCCCAGGGGCTGAAGCTTTCTTT.

The rearrangement joins TRBV9 to TRBJ2-2, with D unclear. The CDR3 extends over 14 amino acids. V shed 0 bases and J shed 5 bases, with 8 bases lying between them. Germline CDR1 reads SGDLS; CDR2 reads YYNGEE. Here the CDR3 reads CASSVALQTGELFF. CDR3 sequence (DNA): TGTGCCAGCAGCGTAGCCCTCCAGACCGGGGAGCTGTTTTTT. The variable domain in full, with the rest retrieved from reference TRBV9 and TRBJ2-2, is DSGVTQTPKHLITATGQRVTLRCSPRSGDLSVYWYQQSLDQGLQFLIQYYNGEERAKGNILERFSAQQFPDLHSELNLSSLELGDSALYFCASSVALQTGELFFGEGSRLTVL.

The chain joins TRBV5-1 to TRBJ1-1, with TRBD1 as a possible D gene (6 bases). The CDR3 contains 15 residues. Germline assignment: CDR1 SGHRS and CDR2 YFSETQ. Trimming cost V 4 bases and J 6 bases, with 19 bases left between them. The CDR3 protein is CASSIMDRGGAEAFF. In DNA, the CDR3 is TGCGCCAGCAGCATAATGGACCGGGGGGGCGCTGAAGCTTTCTTT.

The chain links TRBV9 to TRBJ1-1; 7 bases line up with TRBD1. The germline V gene has CDR1 SGDLS and CDR2 YYNGEE. The CDR3 has 17 amino acids. After removal of 0 bases from V and 0 bases from J, the junction contained 8 bases not matched to a gene. As DNA, the CDR3 is TGTGCCAGCAGCGTAGGCGGACAGGTTGGCATGAACACTGAAGCTTTCTTT. Its protein product is CASSVGGQVGMNTEAFF.

The count of this clone is one. V usage is TRBV11-2 and J usage is TRBJ2-7; no clear D gene. V was pared by 0 bases and J by 5 bases, with 5 bases between. CDR1 is SGHAT, CDR2 FQNNGV, per germline. This CDR3 is built from 12 residues. The CDR3 sequence is CASSLERNEQYF. CDR3 bases: TGTGCCAGCAGCTTAGAGCGGAACGAGCAGTACTTC.

The chain joins TRBV11-2 to TRBJ2-5; 14 nucleotides match TRBD2. Germline V lookup: CDR1 SGHAT, CDR2 FQNNGV. The ends lost 5 bases at V and 2 bases at J; junction bases unmatched: 4. This CDR3 has 16 amino acids. CDR3 in DNA: TGTGCCAGCAGCAGGGGACTAGCGGGGGAACAAGAGACCCAGTACTTC. As protein: CASSRGLAGEQETQYF.

The CDR3 here is CASLVAPSTGELFF. CDR3 bases: TGTGCCAGCCTGGTGGCTCCTAGCACCGGGGAGCTGTTTTTT. The V call is TRBV7-6, the J call TRBJ2-2; D call uncertain. Trimming removed 8 bases at V and 4 bases at J, with 14 bases between. The germline CDR1 and CDR2 sequences are SGHVS and FNYEAQ. This CDR3 contains 14 residues.

J is TRBJ1-2 and V is TRBV6-6; D gene unclear. There are 10 residues in the CDR3. Germline loops: CDR1 MNHNY, CDR2 SVGAGI (reference sequence). Trimming pared 6 bases from V and 4 bases from J, leaving 3 bases between. In DNA form, the CDR3 reads TGTGCCAGCAGCCCCTATGGCTACACCTTC. This gives the protein CASSPYGYTF.

The chain has TRBV13 and TRBJ1-4, with D possibly TRBD1 on 6 matching bases. Germline CDR1 PRHDT, CDR2 FYEKMQ (reference sequence). The CDR3 has 16 residues. Deletions cut 5 bases from V and 4 bases from J, with 17 bases between. CDR3 loop: CASSPGGGPGNEKLFF. As DNA, the CDR3 is TGTGCCAGCAGCCCCGGCGGGGGGCCGGGTAATGAAAAACTGTTTTTT. The whole variable domain, filled in from reference TRBV13 and TRBJ1-4, reads AAGVIQSPRHLIKEKRETATLKCYPIPRHDTVYWYQQGPGQDPQFLISFYEKMQSDKGSIPDRFSAQQFSDYHSELNMSSLELGDSALYFCASSPGGGPGNEKLFFGSGTQLSVL.

The J gene is TRBJ2-2, the V gene TRBV27; TRBD2 matches 14 bases. The CDR3 contains 19 residues. Germline V gene data show CDR1 as MNHEY and CDR2 as SMNVEV (reference sequence). V gave up 3 bases and J gave up 5 bases; unmatched junction bases: 11. CDR3 loop: CASSFSPPGLAGETGELFF. CDR3 coding DNA: TGTGCCAGCAGTTTTAGCCCCCCGGGACTAGCGGGAGAAACCGGGGAGCTGTTTTTT.

This sequence joins TRBV19 and TRBJ1-2; tentatively, D is TRBD1 (5 bases). Trimming stripped 5 bases from V and 3 bases from J, with 10 bases between. Looked up from germline, CDR1 is LNHDA and CDR2 is SQIVND (reference sequence). CDR3 length: 13 residues. CDR3 region: CASSFTGDYGYTF. CDR3 in DNA: TGTGCCAGTAGTTTCACGGGGGACTATGGCTACACCTTC.

The chain couples TRBV7-8 to TRBJ2-3; TRBD1 matches at 8 bases. The V gene end was trimmed by 1 base and the J gene end by 0 bases; junction bases not matched to a gene: 3. Germline V lookup: CDR1 SGHVS, CDR2 FQNEAQ. CDR3 size: 16 residues. CDR3 region: CASSLGQGFSTDTQYF. The CDR3 DNA reads as TGTGCCAGCAGCTTAGGACAGGGGTTTAGCACAGATACGCAGTATTTT.

The rearrangement uses TRBV16 and TRBJ2-7, with D possibly TRBD1 on 5 matching bases. The CDR3 runs to 14 residues. Trimming took off 7 bases at V and 0 bases at J, with 13 bases between the two ends. Germline V gene lookup returns CDR1 KGHSY and CDR2 FQNENV. CDR3 protein: CASTRQISSYEQYF. CDR3 nucleotides: TGTGCCAGCACCCGACAGATTAGCTCCTACGAGCAGTACTTC.

This clone has only one observation. This chain links TRBV7-3 with TRBJ2-1; TRBD2 might be the D (6 bases). V was cut by 6 bases and J by 6 bases, with 21 bases left in between. The CDR3 loop spans 16 amino acids. Germline CDR1 is SGHTA and CDR2 is FQGTGA. CDR3 sequence (DNA): TGTGCCAGCAGTTCAAGTGGGGGGTTCCGGGCCAATGAGCAGTTCTTC. Protein sequence: CASSSSGGFRANEQFF.

The chain recombines TRBV27 with TRBJ2-7; TRBD1 matches 9 bases. The length of the CDR3 is 16 residues. The junction had 8 bases not matched to a gene; V was cut back by 5 bases and J by 0 bases. Germline V CDR1 and CDR2: MNHEY, SMNVEV (reference sequence). The CDR3: CASSPGTGTSSYEQYF. The CDR3, as DNA: TGTGCCAGCAGTCCCGGGACAGGGACCAGCTCCTACGAGCAGTACTTC.

This sequence joins TRBV6-5 and TRBJ1-1; D not resolved. CDR1 and CDR2 from the germline V gene are MNHEY and SVGAGI. Trimming shortened V by 2 bases and J by 2 bases, and 15 bases separated the two germline ends. CDR3 length: 16 amino acids. The CDR3 spells CASSYPGMGYNTEAFF. Here the CDR3 DNA reads TGTGCCAGCAGTTACCCTGGGATGGGGTACAACACTGAAGCTTTCTTT.